The sequence of this T cell receptor (beta chain) was determined in a study of blood T cell repertoires in COVID-19. Study information: Spain, Italy and the United States supplied samples that represented acute and convalescent COVID-19. Sources were T cells, B-cell-depleted T cells, or PBMCs; the material itself was cDNA or gDNA.

CDR3 length equals 15 residues. Germline assignment: CDR1 LGHNT and CDR2 FRNRAP. V shed 2 bases and J 8 bases; nucleotides not matched to a gene: 10. Donors in Cohort 3 counted as recovered after two negative PCRs, clearance, or symptom resolution. As originally analysed: By means of reference gene primer amplification, nucleated cell counts were estimated. Sequencing used immunoSEQ multiplex PCR; TCRdb keeps in-frame clones, though not all of them. That table gives V, J and clone size, and the DNA gave D and trimming. The table lists about 220,000 clones, 82% of them singletons. This chain uses TRBV12-5 with TRBJ1-2, with TRBD1 matching over 8 bases. The receptor was derived from a woman aged 60-75 years who had recovered from COVID-19. Source material: PBMCs or T cells enriched from blood (not recorded which). Here the CDR3 reads CASGLIGQGVWGYTF. In DNA form, the CDR3 reads TGTGCTAGTGGTTTGATTGGACAGGGAGTTTGGGGCTACACCTTC.